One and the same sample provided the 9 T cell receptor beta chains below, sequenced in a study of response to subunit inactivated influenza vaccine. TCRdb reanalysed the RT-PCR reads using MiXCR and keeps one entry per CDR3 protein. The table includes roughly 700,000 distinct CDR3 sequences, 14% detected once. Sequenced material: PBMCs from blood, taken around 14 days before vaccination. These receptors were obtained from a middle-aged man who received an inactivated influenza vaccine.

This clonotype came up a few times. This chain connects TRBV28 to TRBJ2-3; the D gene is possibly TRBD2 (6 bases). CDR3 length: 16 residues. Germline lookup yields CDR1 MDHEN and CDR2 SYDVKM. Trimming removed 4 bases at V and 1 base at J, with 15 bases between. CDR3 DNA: TGTGCCAGCAGTTCGCCCATTGAGCGGGGCACAGATACGCAGTATTTT. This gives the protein CASSSPIERGTDTQYF.

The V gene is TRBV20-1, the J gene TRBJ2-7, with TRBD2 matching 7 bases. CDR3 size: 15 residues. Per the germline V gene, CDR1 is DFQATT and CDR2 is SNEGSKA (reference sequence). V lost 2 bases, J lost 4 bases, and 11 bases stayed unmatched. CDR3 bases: TGCAGTGCTAGAAACGGGAGGCCCGGGCGTTACGAGCAGTACTTC. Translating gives CSARNGRPGRYEQYF.

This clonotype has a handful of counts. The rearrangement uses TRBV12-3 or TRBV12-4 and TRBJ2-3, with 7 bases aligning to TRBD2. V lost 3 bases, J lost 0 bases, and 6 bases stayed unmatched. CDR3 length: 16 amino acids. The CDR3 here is CASSFFRGGSTDTQYF. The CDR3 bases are TGTGCCAGCAGTTTTTTTCGGGGAGGGAGCACAGATACGCAGTATTTT.

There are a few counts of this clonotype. The CDR3, as DNA: TGCGCCAGCTTCAACAGGGAGGAAGATACGCAGTATTTT. It yields the protein CASFNREEDTQYF. The V call is TRBV5-1, the J call TRBJ2-3; D is perhaps TRBD1 or TRBD2 (6 bases each). V was clipped by 7 bases and J by 5 bases, with 14 bases between them. The CDR3 runs to 13 residues. CDR1 is SGHRS, CDR2 YFSETQ, per germline.

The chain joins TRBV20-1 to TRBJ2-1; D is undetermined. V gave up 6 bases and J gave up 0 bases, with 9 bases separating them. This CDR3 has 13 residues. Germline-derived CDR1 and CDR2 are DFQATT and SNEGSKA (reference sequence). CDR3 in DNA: TGCAGTGCCCTATGGGCCTCCTACAATGAGCAGTTCTTC. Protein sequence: CSALWASYNEQFF.

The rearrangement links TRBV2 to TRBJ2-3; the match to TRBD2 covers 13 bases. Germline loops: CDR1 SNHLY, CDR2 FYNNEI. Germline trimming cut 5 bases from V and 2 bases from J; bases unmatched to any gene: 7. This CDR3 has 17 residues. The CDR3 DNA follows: TGTGCCAGCAGTCTTCCGGGACTAGCGGGATACACAGATACGCAGTATTTT. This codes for CASSLPGLAGYTDTQYF. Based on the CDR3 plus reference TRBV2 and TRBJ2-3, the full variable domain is EPEVTQTPSHQVTQMGQEVILRCVPISNHLYFYWYRQILGQKVEFLVSFYNNEISEKSEIFDDQFSVERPDGSNFTLKIRSTKLEDSAMYFCASSLPGLAGYTDTQYFGPGTRLTVL.

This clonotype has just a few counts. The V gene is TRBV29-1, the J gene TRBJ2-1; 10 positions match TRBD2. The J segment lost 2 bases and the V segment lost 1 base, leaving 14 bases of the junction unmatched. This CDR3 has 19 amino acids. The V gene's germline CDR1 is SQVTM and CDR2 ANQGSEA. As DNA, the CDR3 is TGCAGCGTTGAAGGCAGTATTCGTTCTAGCGGGGGCCCCTACAATGAGCAGTTCTTC. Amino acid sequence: CSVEGSIRSSGGPYNEQFF.

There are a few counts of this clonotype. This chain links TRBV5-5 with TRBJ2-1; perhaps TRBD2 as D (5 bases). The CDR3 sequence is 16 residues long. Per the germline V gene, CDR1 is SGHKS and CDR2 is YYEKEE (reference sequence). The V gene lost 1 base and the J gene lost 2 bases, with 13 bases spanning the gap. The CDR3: CASSLTYRGPYNEQFF. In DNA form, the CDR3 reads TGTGCCAGCAGCTTGACCTACCGGGGTCCCTACAATGAGCAGTTCTTC.

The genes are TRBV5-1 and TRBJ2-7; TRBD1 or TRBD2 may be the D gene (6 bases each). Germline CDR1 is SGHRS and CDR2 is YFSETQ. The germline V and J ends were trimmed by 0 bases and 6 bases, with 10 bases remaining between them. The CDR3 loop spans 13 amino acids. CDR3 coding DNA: TGCGCCAGCAGCTTGGGGGGGGCAGGCGAGCAGTACTTC. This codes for CASSLGGAGEQYF.